This is a list of T cell receptor beta chains from one sample in a study of blood T cell repertoires in COVID-19. Assay used: immunoSEQ multiplex PCR; TCRdb lists only in-frame clones, some missing. The sample yields about 190,000 clones, around 79% seen once. Source material: peripheral blood. The receptor source for this set is a woman aged 50 to 60 with acute or convalescent COVID-19. Both conserved end residues are part of each CDR3. Fields, in order: clone size, CDR3 length, D gene, V gene, J gene, CDR3 protein, CDR3 DNA. The D gene is left open where the match is weak. A clone size is listed for some rows: how often the clone was seen (once, few, many), or a class if it is expanded.

once,11,.,TRBV20-1,TRBJ2-7,CSANTDYEQYF,TGCAGTGCTAACACAGACTACGAGCAGTACTTC
few,15,TRBD1,TRBV6-1,TRBJ1-5,CASSEYRGPSQPQHF,TGTGCCAGCAGTGAGTACAGGGGGCCCAGTCAGCCCCAGCATTTT
.,13,TRBD1,TRBV5-1,TRBJ1-1,CASSSATGEAAFF,TGCGCCAGCAGCTCAGCAACAGGGGAGGCAGCTTTCTTT
.,14,TRBD2,TRBV5-1,TRBJ2-7,CASSLDRGGSEQYF,TGCGCCAGCAGCTTGGATAGGGGAGGGTCCGAGCAGTACTTC
.,15,.,TRBV7-2,TRBJ2-2,CASSMNWANTGELFF,TGTGCCAGCAGCATGAACTGGGCCAACACCGGGGAGCTGTTTTTT
.,13,.,TRBV4-3,TRBJ1-1,CASSRGHGTEAFF,TGCGCCAGCAGCCGCGGACATGGGACTGAAGCTTTCTTT
.,15,.,TRBV5-1,TRBJ1-6,CASSLVRGWDSPLHF,TGCGCCAGCAGCTTGGTCCGGGGATGGGATTCACCCCTCCACTTT
.,16,TRBD2,TRBV10-3,TRBJ2-2,CAISEGLAGITGELFF,TGTGCCATCAGTGAGGGACTAGCGGGTATCACCGGGGAGCTGTTTTTT
few,14,TRBD1,TRBV6-5,TRBJ1-2,CASSPGTVSPGYTF,TGTGCCAGCAGTCCCGGGACAGTGTCTCCCGGCTACACCTTC
.,14,TRBD1,TRBV5-1,TRBJ1-1,CASSLGQGLAEAFF,TGCGCCAGCAGCTTGGGACAGGGGCTGGCTGAAGCTTTCTTT
.,12,.,TRBV12-2,TRBJ1-1,CASRLFGTEAFF,TGTGCAAGTCGCTTATTCGGCACTGAAGCTTTCTTT
once,15,.,TRBV5-1,TRBJ2-3,CASSLDSSSTDTQYF,TGCGCCAGCAGCTTGGACAGCTCTAGCACAGATACGCAGTATTTT
.,15,TRBD2,TRBV28,TRBJ2-1,CASSSAGSSYNEQFF,TGTGCCAGCAGTTCAGCGGGGAGCTCCTACAATGAGCAGTTCTTC
.,15,.,TRBV21-1,TRBJ2-3,CASSPTSYSTDTQYF,TGTGCCAGCAGTCCGACTAGCTACTCCACAGATACGCAGTATTTT
few,12,.,TRBV6-6,TRBJ1-4,CASSRGFEKLFF,TGTGCCAGCAGTCGGGGCTTTGAAAAACTGTTTTTT
.,13,TRBD2,TRBV10-2,TRBJ2-7,CASSGTSSYEQYF,TGCGCCAGCAGCGGGACTAGCTCCTACGAGCAGTACTTC
.,14,TRBD1,TRBV5-1,TRBJ2-7,CASSLGDRTYEQYF,TGCGCCAGCAGCTTGGGGGACAGGACCTACGAGCAGTACTTC
.,13,.,TRBV5-6,TRBJ2-7,CASSLVTVNEQYF,TGTGCCAGCAGCTTGGTGACTGTCAACGAGCAGTACTTC
.,14,TRBD1,TRBV3-1/TRBV3-2,TRBJ2-7,CASSPTGGYGKQYF,TGTGCCAGCAGCCCCACAGGGGGCTACGGGAAGCAGTACTTC
few,13,.,TRBV28,TRBJ2-1,CASSSPPSSEQFF,TGTGCCAGCAGTTCCCCGCCTAGCAGTGAGCAGTTCTTC
.,16,TRBD2,TRBV7-6,TRBJ2-1,CASSPVAGVIYNEQFF,TGTGCCAGCAGCCCCGTAGCGGGGGTCATCTACAATGAGCAGTTCTTC
few,16,TRBD1,TRBV18,TRBJ1-1,CASSPGQGLGSAEAFF,TGTGCCAGCTCACCGGGACAGGGCCTGGGTAGCGCTGAAGCTTTCTTT
.,15,TRBD2,TRBV4-1,TRBJ2-1,CASSQVAGGTNEQFF,TGCGCCAGCAGCCAAGTGGCGGGGGGGACCAATGAGCAGTTCTTC
.,16,.,TRBV10-1,TRBJ2-2,CASSSGLGPNTGELFF,TGCGCCAGCAGTTCAGGGTTGGGGCCGAACACCGGGGAGCTGTTTTTT
.,15,.,TRBV11-2,TRBJ2-7,CASSLVGQGIYEQYF,TGTGCCAGCAGCTTAGTCGGGCAGGGGATCTACGAGCAGTACTTC